These 26 T cell receptor beta chains came from one sample sequenced in a study of early T cells in non-severe SARS-CoV-2 infection. TCRdb ran MiXCR on the 5' RACE reads and lists one entry per CDR3 protein. The sample includes 50,000 to 60,000 distinct CDR3 sequences, about 10% of them seen just once. The sample comprised whole blood. These receptors all stem from an adult who was a healthcare worker with PCR-confirmed SARS-CoV-2 infection or an uninfected control (not recorded which).

This chain joins TRBV11-1 and TRBJ1-4; D is undetermined. The germline CDR1 and CDR2 sequences are SGHAT and FQDESV (reference sequence). CDR3 length equals 15 residues. The ends were cut back, 5 bases at V and 6 bases at J, with 16 bases in the middle. CDR3 sequence reads: CASSPRPFNDEKLFF. CDR3 coding DNA: TGTGCCAGCAGCCCACGACCCTTCAACGATGAAAAACTGTTTTTT.

This clonotype has at least ten counts. This chain uses TRBV20-1 with TRBJ2-2; 8 nucleotides match TRBD2. CDR1 DFQATT and CDR2 SNEGSKA come from the germline V gene (reference sequence). The trim removed 1 base at V and 7 bases at J, leaving 5 bases unmatched. The CDR3 runs 14 residues. This CDR3 is CSARGTSYFGELFF. Written as DNA, the CDR3 is TGCAGTGCTAGAGGGACTAGCTACTTCGGGGAGCTGTTTTTT.

This clonotype appeared a few times. The chain employs TRBV5-4 and TRBJ2-3, with D perhaps matching TRBD1 (6 bases). CDR3 length equals 17 residues. Per germline, CDR1 SGHNT and CDR2 YYREEE (reference sequence). Trimming left V 4 bases short and J 2 bases short, with 20 bases between. In DNA form, the CDR3 reads TGTGCCAGCAGCCCGGCTGGGGGCAGGACCCCCACAGATACGCAGTATTTT. Translated: CASSPAGGRTPTDTQYF.

In this sample, this clonotype turned up a few times. The chain employs TRBV29-1 and TRBJ1-4; D gene uncertain. The CDR3 runs 13 residues. Germline-derived CDR1 and CDR2 are SQVTM and ANQGSEA. Trimming stripped 4 bases from V and 4 bases from J, with 10 bases between. CDR3 nucleotide sequence: TGCAGCGTTGGTGGGAGAGATAATGAAAAACTGTTTTTT. This translates into CSVGGRDNEKLFF.

The table lists this clonotype with many counts. J is TRBJ1-2 and V is TRBV20-1, with unresolved D. Trimming pared 0 bases from V and 8 bases from J, leaving 16 bases between. Germline assignment: CDR1 DFQATT and CDR2 SNEGSKA (reference sequence). This CDR3 is 14 amino acids long. Here the CDR3 DNA reads TGCAGTGCTAGAGATCCAAGGGAGCCCCGCGGCTACACCTTC. As protein: CSARDPREPRGYTF.

This clonotype was seen a handful of times. The CDR3 loop reads CASSQDRQSYNEQFF. In DNA form, the CDR3 reads TGTGCCAGCAGCCAAGACCGGCAATCCTACAATGAGCAGTTCTTC. This chain links TRBV3-1 with TRBJ2-1; D uncertain. This CDR3 is built from 15 residues. Germline lookup yields CDR1 LGHDT and CDR2 YNNKEL (reference sequence). Trimming cost V 0 bases and J 1 base, with 7 bases left between them.

The rearrangement links TRBV11-1 to TRBJ2-3, with 12 bases fitting TRBD2. CDR3 length: 17 residues. J was trimmed by 6 bases and V by 5 bases; bases with no gene match: 12. From germline, CDR1 is SGHAT and CDR2 FQDESV (reference sequence). CDR3 amino acids: CASSRPGTSGLRDTQYF. For the CDR3, the DNA is TGTGCCAGCAGCAGACCCGGGACTAGCGGGCTGAGGGATACGCAGTATTTT.

This clonotype has ten or more counts. This rearrangement joins TRBV7-2 to TRBJ1-5; D perhaps matches TRBD1 (6 bases). V dropped 5 bases and J dropped 9 bases, with 14 bases sitting between them. Germline loops: CDR1 SGHTA, CDR2 FQGNSA. This CDR3 is 13 amino acids long. DNA for the CDR3: TGTGCCAGCAGCACACAGGGTGCAGGGCCCCAGCATTTT. Translated, it gives CASSTQGAGPQHF.

In this sample, this clonotype turned up a few times. This rearrangement joins TRBV2 to TRBJ2-7; D is uncertain. The CDR3 runs to 12 residues. CDR1 is SNHLY and CDR2 is FYNNEI in the germline V gene. The germline V and J ends were trimmed by 2 bases and 9 bases, with 11 bases remaining between them. The CDR3 here is CASSERVGRQYF. Here the CDR3 DNA reads TGTGCCAGCAGTGAAAGGGTTGGGCGGCAGTACTTC.

This clonotype was seen ten or more times. V and J are TRBV10-3 and TRBJ1-1, with D perhaps matching TRBD1 (6 bases). CDR3 length: 13 residues. Trimming left V 5 bases short and J 2 bases short, with 9 bases between. Germline CDR1 reads ENHRY; CDR2 reads SYGVKD. CDR3: CAISSRGNTEAFF. The CDR3 DNA reads as TGTGCCATCAGTTCCAGGGGAAACACTGAAGCTTTCTTT.

CDR3 nucleotides: TGTGCCAGCAGTCGCGGGGCCATGAACACCGGGGAGCTGTTTTTT. As protein: CASSRGAMNTGELFF. The J gene is TRBJ2-2, the V gene TRBV6-6; weak D call: TRBD2 (6 bases). The CDR3 contains 15 residues. V lost 5 bases and J lost 1, with 11 bases in between. Germline CDR1 reads MNHNY; CDR2 reads SVGAGI (reference sequence).

Ten or more counts support this clonotype. The rearrangement uses TRBV27 and TRBJ2-2; D not resolved. V was shortened by 6 bases and J by 4 bases, with 9 bases between the two germline ends. Germline CDR1 MNHEY, CDR2 SMNVEV (reference sequence). This CDR3 is 13 amino acids long. In DNA, the CDR3 is TGTGCCAGCAGCCCACGTGGCACCGGGGAGCTGTTTTTT. This codes for CASSPRGTGELFF.

The chain carries TRBV20-1 and TRBJ1-1; no reliable D call. This CDR3 is built from 14 residues. Trimming left V 0 bases short and J 6 bases short, with 14 bases between. Germline CDR1 and CDR2: DFQATT and SNEGSKA (reference sequence). In nucleotides, the CDR3 is TGCAGTGCTAGAGATGGCGGGCACCCCGCTGAAGCTTTCTTT. Its protein is CSARDGGHPAEAFF.

This clonotype turned up a few times. This chain uses TRBV4-3 with TRBJ2-7; 11 bases are a match to TRBD1. This CDR3 spans 14 amino acids. In germline, CDR1 is LGHNA, CDR2 YSLEER. Trimming took 4 bases from V and 4 from J; bases not matched to a gene: 3. CDR3 region: CASSRGQGGYEQYF. As DNA, the CDR3 is TGCGCCAGCAGCCGGGGACAGGGGGGGTACGAGCAGTACTTC.

The J gene is TRBJ1-3, the V gene TRBV12-3 or TRBV12-4; D is ambiguous. There are 13 residues in the CDR3. The V end lost 2 bases, the J end lost 5 bases, and 7 bases lay between the germline ends. The CDR3 DNA is TGTGCCAGCAGTTTACAGGCCCGAAACACCATATATTTT. It codes for CASSLQARNTIYF.

In this sample, this clonotype turned up many times. The V and J genes are TRBV6-1 and TRBJ2-2; TRBD1 agrees at 7 bases. V gave up 5 bases and J gave up 3 bases; unmatched junction bases: 12. This CDR3 spans 17 amino acids. Germline CDR1 is MNHNS and CDR2 is SASEGT. In DNA form, the CDR3 reads TGTGCCAGCAGTCCCGGGGACAGCCCGTTGTACACCGGGGAGCTGTTTTTT. Translation: CASSPGDSPLYTGELFF.

At least ten counts were recorded for this clonotype. The rearrangement joins TRBV24-1 to TRBJ2-1; D is perhaps TRBD1 or TRBD2 (6 bases each). Germline CDR1 and CDR2: KGHDR and SFDVKD. This CDR3 is 14 amino acids long. The ends were cut back, 5 bases at V and 6 bases at J, with 13 bases in the middle. This CDR3 is CATSAGRDTNEQFF. CDR3 bases: TGTGCCACCAGTGCTGGGCGGGACACCAATGAGCAGTTCTTC.

This clonotype was counted many times. The gene calls are TRBV7-9 and TRBJ1-6; TRBD1 matches at 7 bases. Per germline, CDR1 SEHNR and CDR2 FQNEAQ (reference sequence). This CDR3 is 13 amino acids long. V lost 5 bases, J lost 8 bases, and 3 bases stayed unmatched. The CDR3 DNA reads TGTGCCAGCAGCCAAACAGGGGATTCACCCCTCCACTTT. This translates into CASSQTGDSPLHF.

This clonotype was seen more than once but under ten times. This sequence joins TRBV6-2 or TRBV6-3 and TRBJ2-2, with 9 bases that match TRBD1. Per the germline V gene, CDR1 is MNHEY and CDR2 is SVGEGT. V lost 6 bases to trimming and J lost 5 bases; unmatched junction nucleotides: 7. The CDR3 is 15 residues long. The CDR3 DNA reads TGTGCCAGCAGAAACCTGGGACAGGGAACCGGGGAGCTGTTTTTT. Its protein product is CASRNLGQGTGELFF.

This clonotype was recorded many times. V usage is TRBV2 and J usage is TRBJ1-2; no clear D. There are 14 residues in the CDR3. Between the trimmed V and J ends, which lost 6 bases and 0 bases, there was a span of 11 bases. In germline, CDR1 is SNHLY, CDR2 FYNNEI. Here the CDR3 reads CASRGGRANYGYTF. CDR3 sequence (DNA): TGTGCCAGCAGGGGCGGACGAGCTAACTATGGCTACACCTTC.

The chain couples TRBV25-1 to TRBJ2-5, with 8 nucleotides matching TRBD2. The germline CDR1 and CDR2 sequences are MGHDK and SYGVNS. The V and J ends lost 6 bases and 7 bases, in that order; junction bases with no gene match: 7. This CDR3 is 13 amino acids long. CDR3 DNA: TGTGCCAGCAGGGGAGCGGGAGATGGGACCCAGTACTTC. Encoded protein: CASRGAGDGTQYF.

In its sample, this clonotype was seen many times. The J gene is TRBJ1-3, the V gene TRBV11-2; the match to TRBD1 covers 8 bases. CDR3 length equals 17 residues. Germline CDR1 SGHAT, CDR2 FQNNGV. The J segment lost 0 bases and the V segment lost 4 bases, leaving 8 bases of the junction unmatched. The CDR3 coding sequence is TGTGCCAGCAGCTCCCCGGACAGGGTGCACTCTGGAAACACCATATATTTT. It specifies CASSSPDRVHSGNTIYF.

This clonotype occurred many times. J is TRBJ2-1 and V is TRBV5-1; 10 bases align to TRBD2. The CDR3 extends over 17 amino acids. Germline V lookup: CDR1 SGHRS, CDR2 YFSETQ. J lost 3 bases, V lost 3 bases, and 9 bases had no gene match. The CDR3 DNA reads TGCGCCAGCAGCTGGGGGATAGCGGGAGGTCTCTACAATGAGCAGTTCTTC. Translated, it gives CASSWGIAGGLYNEQFF.

This clonotype was observed a few times. The chain carries TRBV6-6 and TRBJ1-1; D unclear. Trimming removed 5 bases at V and 0 bases at J, with 7 bases between. The length of the CDR3 is 13 residues. CDR1 and CDR2 (germline): MNHNY, SVGAGI (reference sequence). The CDR3 sequence is CASSDTMNTEAFF. In DNA form, the CDR3 reads TGTGCCAGCAGTGACACAATGAACACTGAAGCTTTCTTT.

The gene calls are TRBV6-1 and TRBJ2-3; tentatively, D is TRBD1 or TRBD2 (5 bases each). Per germline, CDR1 MNHNS and CDR2 SASEGT. This CDR3 region has 15 residues. V gave up 6 bases and J gave up 1 base, with 14 bases separating them. The CDR3 region is CASSGRDGGTDTQYF. The CDR3, as DNA: TGTGCCAGCAGCGGCCGGGACGGAGGCACAGATACGCAGTATTTT.

This clonotype has just a few counts. The chain has TRBV7-2 and TRBJ2-2, with 9 bases fitting TRBD2. V shed 5 bases, J shed 1 base, and the junction held 2 bases outside the gene matches. Germline V gene lookup returns CDR1 SGHTA and CDR2 FQGNSA. The CDR3 is 15 residues long. DNA of the CDR3: TGTGCCAGCAGCCTTAGCGGGGGGAACACCGGGGAGCTGTTTTTT. As protein: CASSLSGGNTGELFF.